What follows are 10 T cell receptor beta chains derived from one specimen sequenced in a study of identical twins (dated by TCRdb to 2016 to 2017). Receptors were amplified or captured by 5' RACE. The instrument given in TCRdb is Illumina HiSeq 2000. The public reads were reanalyzed by TCRdb: fastp trimming at Q25, MiXCR alignment, in-frame beta chains only. Under each unique CDR3 protein, matching rows form one entry showing the most common genes and DNA. Here the sample has hundreds of thousands of distinct CDR3 sequences; 9% to 15% occur a single time. The top ten constitute under 2% of the sample. This same sample was also taken into another study, of yellow fever vaccine responses in identical twins.

The sequenced sample was PBMCs. The receptors derive from a woman in her late teens or twenties in good health.

V gene TRBV28 combines with J gene TRBJ1-1; the match to TRBD1 covers 8 bases. The CDR3 is 15 residues long. Germline lookup yields CDR1 MDHEN and CDR2 SYDVKM. Trimming removed 1 base from V and 1 base from J; junction bases left unmatched: 2. CDR3 amino acids: CASSLSGTGNTEAFF. CDR3 sequence (DNA): TGTGCCAGCAGTTTATCCGGGACAGGGAACACTGAAGCTTTCTTT.

This clonotype appeared a few times. The chain is built from TRBV18 and TRBJ2-2; the D is unclear. This CDR3 is 13 amino acids long. V was pared by 1 base and J by 3 bases, with 3 bases between. The V gene's germline CDR1 is KGHSH and CDR2 LQKENI. As DNA, the CDR3 is TGTGCCAGCTCACCACACCACACCGGGGAGCTGTTTTTT. Protein sequence: CASSPHHTGELFF.

This clonotype was counted many times. The DNA for the CDR3 is TGTGCCAGCACCCTACGCCGGGGAAAAATGAACACTGAAGCTTTCTTT. Translated, it gives CASTLRRGKMNTEAFF. The rearrangement uses TRBV7-2 and TRBJ1-1, with D hard to call. From germline, CDR1 is SGHTA and CDR2 FQGNSA. The CDR3 spans 16 residues. V lost 7 bases to trimming and J lost 0 bases, with 18 bases between them. Full variable domain (missing parts from reference TRBV7-2 and TRBJ1-1): GAGVSQSPSNKVTEKGKDVELRCDPISGHTALYWYRQSLGQGLEFLIYFQGNSAPDKSGLPSDRFSAERTGGSVSTLTIQRTQQEDSAVYLCASTLRRGKMNTEAFFGQGTRLTVV.

The gene calls are TRBV21-1 and TRBJ2-7; the table's TRBD1 call for D was not verified on the DNA. TRBV21-1 is flagged as a pseudogene. There are 14 residues in the CDR3. The CDR3 DNA is TGTGCCAGCAGCAAAGATCCGGGTAGCTACGAGCAGTACTTC. Its protein product is CASSKDPGSYEQYF.

This clonotype has a handful of counts. This chain connects TRBV19 to TRBJ2-2; D not resolved. V shed 1 base and J shed 6 bases, with 6 bases lying between them. The germline CDR1 and CDR2 sequences are LNHDA and SQIVND (reference sequence). The CDR3 length is 13 residues. CDR3 nucleotide sequence: TGTGCCAGTAGTATAGTGGTTCCCGGGGAGCTGTTTTTT. It codes for CASSIVVPGELFF.

The chain links TRBV3-1 to TRBJ1-2; D is possibly TRBD1 (5 bases). V was clipped by 1 base and J by 2 bases, with 14 bases between them. The CDR3 length is 16 residues. Per the germline V gene, CDR1 is LGHDT and CDR2 is YNNKEL (reference sequence). Written as DNA, the CDR3 is TGTGCCAGCAGCCAAGCGGGGGAAGGTGCCAACTATGGCTACACCTTC. The encoded protein is CASSQAGEGANYGYTF.

V is TRBV7-9 and J is TRBJ1-4; maybe TRBD1 (5 bases). CDR1 and CDR2 (germline): SEHNR, FQNEAQ (reference sequence). Trimming stripped 2 bases from V and 5 bases from J, with 15 bases between. The length of the CDR3 is 16 residues. The CDR3 sequence: CASSLMGGTANEKLFF. In nucleotides, the CDR3 is TGTGCCAGCAGCTTAATGGGGGGGACCGCGAATGAAAAACTGTTTTTT.

The chain employs TRBV6-5 and TRBJ2-7, with TRBD1 identical over 8 bases. Germline CDR1 and CDR2: MNHEY and SVGAGI. The CDR3 runs 13 residues. Germline trimming cut 5 bases from V and 3 bases from J; bases unmatched to any gene: 3. The CDR3 spells CASSHGTGYEQYV. CDR3 nucleotides: TGTGCCAGCAGTCACGGGACAGGCTACGAGCAGTACGTC.

This clonotype occurred a few times. This rearrangement joins TRBV20-1 to TRBJ2-7; maybe TRBD1 (6 bases). This CDR3 contains 13 residues. V was clipped by 1 base and J by 4 bases, with 11 bases between them. Germline V lookup: CDR1 DFQATT, CDR2 SNEGSKA (reference sequence). The CDR3 DNA reads TGCAGTGCTAGAGGTGGCAGGGGATACGAGCAGTACTTC. The encoded protein is CSARGGRGYEQYF.

This clonotype appeared many times. V gene TRBV5-1 combines with J gene TRBJ1-5; perhaps TRBD1 as D (6 bases). V was pared by 3 bases and J by 5 bases, with 12 bases between. Looked up from germline, CDR1 is SGHRS and CDR2 is YFSETQ. The CDR3 runs to 14 residues. CDR3 in amino acids: CASSSGTRDQPQHF. The CDR3 nucleotides read TGCGCCAGCAGCTCCGGGACAAGGGATCAGCCCCAGCATTTT.